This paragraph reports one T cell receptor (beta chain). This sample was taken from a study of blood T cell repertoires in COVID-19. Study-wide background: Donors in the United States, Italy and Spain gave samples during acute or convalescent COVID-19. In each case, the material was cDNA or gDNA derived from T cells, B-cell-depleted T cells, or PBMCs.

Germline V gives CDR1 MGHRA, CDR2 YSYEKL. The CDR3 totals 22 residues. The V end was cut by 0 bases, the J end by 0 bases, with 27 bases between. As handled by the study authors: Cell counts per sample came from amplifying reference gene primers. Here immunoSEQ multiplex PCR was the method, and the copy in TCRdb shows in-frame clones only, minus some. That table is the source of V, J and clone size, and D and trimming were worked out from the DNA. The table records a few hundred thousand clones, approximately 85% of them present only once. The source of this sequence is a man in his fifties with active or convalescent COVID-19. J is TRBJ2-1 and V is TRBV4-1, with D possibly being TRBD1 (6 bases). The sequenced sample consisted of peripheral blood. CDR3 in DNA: TGCGCCAGCAGCCAAGAAGACCGAGACAGGACAACGGGTAGAAGCTCCTACAATGAGCAGTTCTTC. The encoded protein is CASSQEDRDRTTGRSSYNEQFF.